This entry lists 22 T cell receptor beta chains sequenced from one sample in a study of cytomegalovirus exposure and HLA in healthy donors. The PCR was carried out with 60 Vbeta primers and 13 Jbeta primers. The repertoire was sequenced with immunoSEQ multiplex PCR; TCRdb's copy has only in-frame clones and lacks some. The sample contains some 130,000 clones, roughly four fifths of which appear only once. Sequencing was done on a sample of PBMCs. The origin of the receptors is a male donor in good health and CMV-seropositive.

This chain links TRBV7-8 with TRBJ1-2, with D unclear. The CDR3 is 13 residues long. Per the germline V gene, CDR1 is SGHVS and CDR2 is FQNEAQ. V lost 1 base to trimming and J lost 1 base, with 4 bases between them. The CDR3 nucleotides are TGTGCCAGCAGCTTAGGACTTAACTATGGCTACACCTTC. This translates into CASSLGLNYGYTF.

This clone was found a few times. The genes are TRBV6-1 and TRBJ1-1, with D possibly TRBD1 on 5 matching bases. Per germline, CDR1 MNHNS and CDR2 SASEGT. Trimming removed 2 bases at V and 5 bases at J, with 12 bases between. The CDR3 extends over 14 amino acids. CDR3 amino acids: CASSEKGVGTEAFF. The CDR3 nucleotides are TGTGCCAGCAGTGAAAAAGGGGTCGGGACTGAAGCTTTCTTT.

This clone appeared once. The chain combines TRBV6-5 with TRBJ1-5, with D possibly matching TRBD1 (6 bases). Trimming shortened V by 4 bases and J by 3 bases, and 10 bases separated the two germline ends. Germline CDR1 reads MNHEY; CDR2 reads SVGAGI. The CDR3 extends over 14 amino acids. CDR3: CASSFAGANQPQHF. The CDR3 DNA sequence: TGTGCCAGCAGTTTTGCAGGGGCCAATCAGCCCCAGCATTTT.

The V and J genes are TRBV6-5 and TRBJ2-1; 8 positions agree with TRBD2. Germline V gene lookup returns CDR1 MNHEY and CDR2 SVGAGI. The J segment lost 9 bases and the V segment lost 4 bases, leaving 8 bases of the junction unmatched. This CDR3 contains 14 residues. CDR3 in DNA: TGTGCCAGCAGTTTACTAGCGGTGGAACGTGAGCAGTTCTTC. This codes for CASSLLAVEREQFF.

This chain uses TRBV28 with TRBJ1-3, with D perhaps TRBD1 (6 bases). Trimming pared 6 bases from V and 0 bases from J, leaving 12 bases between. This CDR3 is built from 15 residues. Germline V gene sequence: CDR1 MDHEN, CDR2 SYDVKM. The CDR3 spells CASRMTGHSGNTIYF. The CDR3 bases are TGTGCCAGCAGGATGACAGGCCACTCTGGAAACACCATATATTTT.

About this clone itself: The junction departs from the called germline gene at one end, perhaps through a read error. Written as DNA, the CDR3 is TGTTCCAGCAGTCACAGGGGAATCTACGAGCAGTACTTC. Its protein product is CSSSHRGIYEQYF. The rearrangement uses TRBV7-9 and TRBJ2-7; 7 bases line up with TRBD1. The V gene's germline CDR1 is SEHNR and CDR2 FQNEAQ (reference sequence). CDR3 length: 13 amino acids.

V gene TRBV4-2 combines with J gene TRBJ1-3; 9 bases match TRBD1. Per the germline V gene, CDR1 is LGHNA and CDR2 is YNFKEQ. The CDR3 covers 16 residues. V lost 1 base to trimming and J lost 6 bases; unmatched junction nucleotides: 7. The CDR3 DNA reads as TGTGCCAGCAGCCAAGCGGACAGGGGCGTAGAAAACACCATATATTTT. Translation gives CASSQADRGVENTIYF.

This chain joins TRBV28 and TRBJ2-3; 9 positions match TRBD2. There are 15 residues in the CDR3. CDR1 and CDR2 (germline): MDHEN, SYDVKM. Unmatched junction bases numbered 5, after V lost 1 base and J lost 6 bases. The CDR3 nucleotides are TGTGCCAGCAGTTTATTCGGTAGCGGGAGTGATACGCAGTATTTT. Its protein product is CASSLFGSGSDTQYF.

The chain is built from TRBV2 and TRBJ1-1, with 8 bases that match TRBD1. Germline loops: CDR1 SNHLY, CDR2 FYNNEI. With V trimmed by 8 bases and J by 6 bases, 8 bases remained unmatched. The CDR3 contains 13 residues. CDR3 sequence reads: CASQQGEFAEAFF. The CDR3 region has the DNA TGTGCCAGCCAACAGGGGGAATTTGCTGAAGCTTTCTTT.

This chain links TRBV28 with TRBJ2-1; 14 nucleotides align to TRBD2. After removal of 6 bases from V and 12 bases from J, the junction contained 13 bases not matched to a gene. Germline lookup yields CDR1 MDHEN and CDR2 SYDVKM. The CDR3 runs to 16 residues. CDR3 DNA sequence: TGTGCCAGCAGCCCGGGAGGGACTAGCGGGAGAGGAGGGCAGTTCTTC. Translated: CASSPGGTSGRGGQFF.

As DNA, the CDR3 is TGTGCCTGGAGTGAGGACAGCTATTCACCCCTCCACTTT. Translating gives CAWSEDSYSPLHF. The chain carries TRBV30 and TRBJ1-6, with D possibly being TRBD1 (6 bases). The V gene's germline CDR1 is GTSNPN and CDR2 SVGIG (reference sequence). The CDR3 loop spans 13 amino acids. The germline V and J ends were trimmed by 1 base and 8 bases, with 9 bases remaining between them.

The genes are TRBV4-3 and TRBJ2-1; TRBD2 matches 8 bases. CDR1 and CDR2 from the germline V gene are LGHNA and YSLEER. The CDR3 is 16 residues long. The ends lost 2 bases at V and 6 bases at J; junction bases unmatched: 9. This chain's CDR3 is CASSQKRLASGNEQFF. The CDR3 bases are TGCGCCAGCAGCCAAAAAAGACTAGCGTCGGGCAATGAGCAGTTCTTC.

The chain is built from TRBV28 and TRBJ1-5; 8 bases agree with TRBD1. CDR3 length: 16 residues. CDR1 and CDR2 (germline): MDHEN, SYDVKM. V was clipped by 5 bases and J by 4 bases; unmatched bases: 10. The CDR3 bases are TGTGCCAGCAGTCGAGGGAGGCAGGGGGCAAATCAGCCCCAGCATTTT. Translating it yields CASSRGRQGANQPQHF.

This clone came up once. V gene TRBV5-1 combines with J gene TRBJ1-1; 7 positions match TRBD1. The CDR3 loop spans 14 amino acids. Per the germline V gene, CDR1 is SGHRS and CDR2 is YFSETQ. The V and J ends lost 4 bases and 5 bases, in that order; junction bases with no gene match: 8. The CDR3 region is CASSPQGSGTEAFF. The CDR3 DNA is TGCGCCAGCAGCCCACAGGGGTCGGGGACTGAAGCTTTCTTT.

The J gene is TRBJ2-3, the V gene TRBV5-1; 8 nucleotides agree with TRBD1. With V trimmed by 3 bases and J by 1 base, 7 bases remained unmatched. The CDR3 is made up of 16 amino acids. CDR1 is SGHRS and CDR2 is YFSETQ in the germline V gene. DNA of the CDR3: TGCGCCAGCAGCTACGGGGCGGACAGGGGCACAGATACGCAGTATTTT. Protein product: CASSYGADRGTDTQYF.

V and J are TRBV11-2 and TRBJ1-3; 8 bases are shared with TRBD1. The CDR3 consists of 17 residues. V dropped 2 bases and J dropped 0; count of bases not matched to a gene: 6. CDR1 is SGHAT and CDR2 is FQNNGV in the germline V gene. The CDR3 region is CASSLSGTGISGNTIYF. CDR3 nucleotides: TGTGCCAGCAGCTTAAGTGGGACAGGAATCTCTGGAAACACCATATATTTT.

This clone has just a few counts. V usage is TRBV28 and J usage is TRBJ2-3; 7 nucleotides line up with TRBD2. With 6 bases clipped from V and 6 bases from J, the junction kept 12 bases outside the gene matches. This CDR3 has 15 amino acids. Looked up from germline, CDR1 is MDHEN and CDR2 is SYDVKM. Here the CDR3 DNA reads TGTGCCAGCAGGTCCTGGGGGAGGGAGGGGGATACGCAGTATTTT. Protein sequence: CASRSWGREGDTQYF.

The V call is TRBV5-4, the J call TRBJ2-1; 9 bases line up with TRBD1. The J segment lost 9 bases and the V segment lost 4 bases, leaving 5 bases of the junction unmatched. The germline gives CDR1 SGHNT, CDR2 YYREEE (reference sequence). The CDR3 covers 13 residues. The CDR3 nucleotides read TGTGCCAGCAGCAGGACAGGGGAGGGTGAGCAGTTCTTC. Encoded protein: CASSRTGEGEQFF.

CDR3 residues: CASSPTINSYEQYF. CDR3 DNA sequence: TGTGCCAGCAGCCCGACGATTAACAGCTACGAGCAGTACTTC. V usage is TRBV7-3 and J usage is TRBJ2-7; D call uncertain. The CDR3 covers 14 residues. Trimming took off 5 bases at V and 3 bases at J, with 14 bases between the two ends. CDR1 is SGHTA, CDR2 FQGTGA, per germline.

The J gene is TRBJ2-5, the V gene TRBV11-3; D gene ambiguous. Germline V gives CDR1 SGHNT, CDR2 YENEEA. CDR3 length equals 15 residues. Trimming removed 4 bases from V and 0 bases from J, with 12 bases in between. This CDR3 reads CASSSGLGYQETQYF. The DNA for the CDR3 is TGTGCCAGCAGCTCCGGCCTGGGCTACCAAGAGACCCAGTACTTC.

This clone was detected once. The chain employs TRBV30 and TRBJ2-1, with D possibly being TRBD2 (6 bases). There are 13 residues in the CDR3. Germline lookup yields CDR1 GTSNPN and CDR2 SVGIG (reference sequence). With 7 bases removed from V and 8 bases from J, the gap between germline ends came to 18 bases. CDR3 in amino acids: CAYIDGRSDEQFF. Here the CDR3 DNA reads TGTGCCTATATAGACGGGAGAAGCGATGAGCAGTTCTTC. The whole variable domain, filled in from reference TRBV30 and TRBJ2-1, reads SQTIHQWPATLVQPVGSPLSLECTVEGTSNPNLYWYRQAAGRGLQLLFYSVGIGQISSEVPQNLSASRPQDRQFILSSKKLLLSDSGFYLCAYIDGRSDEQFFGPGTRLTVL.

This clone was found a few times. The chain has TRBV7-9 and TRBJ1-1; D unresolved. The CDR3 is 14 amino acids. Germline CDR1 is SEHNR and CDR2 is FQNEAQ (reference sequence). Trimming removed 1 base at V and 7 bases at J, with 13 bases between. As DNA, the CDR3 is TGTGCCAGCAGCTTAGGAGGCTTGGCCCATGAAGCTTTCTTT. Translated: CASSLGGLAHEAFF.